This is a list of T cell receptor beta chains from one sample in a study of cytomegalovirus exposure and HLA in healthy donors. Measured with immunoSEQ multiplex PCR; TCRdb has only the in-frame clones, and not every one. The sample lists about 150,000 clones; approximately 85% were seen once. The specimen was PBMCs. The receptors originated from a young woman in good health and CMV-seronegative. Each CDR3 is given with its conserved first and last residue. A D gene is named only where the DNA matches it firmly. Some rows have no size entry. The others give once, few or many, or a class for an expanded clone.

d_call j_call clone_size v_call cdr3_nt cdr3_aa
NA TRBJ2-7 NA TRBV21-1 TGTGCCAGCAGCGCTCGGGACAGTCCCTACGAGCAGTACTTC CASSARDSPYEQYF
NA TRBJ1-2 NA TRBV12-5 TGTGCTAGTGGTTTGTTCCGGGACACTAACTATGGCTACACCTTC CASGLFRDTNYGYTF
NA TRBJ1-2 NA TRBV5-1 TGCGCCAGCAGCTTGCGACTGGATCGTGGCTACACCTTC CASSLRLDRGYTF
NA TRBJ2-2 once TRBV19 TGTGCCAGTATCCAGGGTAGCAACACCGGGGAGCTGTTTTTT CASIQGSNTGELFF
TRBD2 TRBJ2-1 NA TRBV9 TGTGCCAGCAGCGGCGGGACTAGCGGGGGGGCCATGTATGAGCAGTTCTTC CASSGGTSGGAMYEQFF
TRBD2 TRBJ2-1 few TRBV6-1 TGTGCCAGCGGACGGGGGGATGAGCAGTTCTTC CASGRGDEQFF
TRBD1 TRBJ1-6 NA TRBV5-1 TGCGCCAGCAGCCCCGGACAGGGGGCGAGTAATTCACCCCTCCACTTT CASSPGQGASNSPLHF
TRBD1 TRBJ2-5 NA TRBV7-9 TGTGCCAGCAGCTCGGGACAGACTCAAGAGACCCAGTACTTC CASSSGQTQETQYF
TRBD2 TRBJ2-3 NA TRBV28 TGTGCCAGCAGTCGGCTAGCGGCCATCACGGATACGCAGTATTTT CASSRLAAITDTQYF
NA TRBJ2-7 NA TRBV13 TGTGCCAGCAGCTTGGTTGACAGGCCCTACGAGCAGTACTTC CASSLVDRPYEQYF
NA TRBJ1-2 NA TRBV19 TGTGCCAGTGACAGCCTGGCGGGGTATGGCTACACCTTC CASDSLAGYGYTF
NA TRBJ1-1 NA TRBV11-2 TGTGCCAGCAGCTTAGCTAAACGCGATGAAGCTTTCTTT CASSLAKRDEAFF
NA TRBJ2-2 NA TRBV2 TGTGCCAGCAGATTTGACAGATTAGGGGAGCTGTTTTTT CASRFDRLGELFF
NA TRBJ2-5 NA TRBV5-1 TGCGCCAGCAGTCTGCCGAGGCAGGAGACCCAGTACTTC CASSLPRQETQYF
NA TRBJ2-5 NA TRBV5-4 TGTGCCAGCAGCCGGGGGACGTCTGGCCCTGGGAAGACCCAGTACTTC CASSRGTSGPGKTQYF
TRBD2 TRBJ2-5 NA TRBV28 TGTGCCAGCAGCCGAGCGGGACGGGAGACCCAGTACTTC CASSRAGRETQYF
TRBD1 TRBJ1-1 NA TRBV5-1 TGCGCCAGCAGCTTGGCCGGGACAGGGGGAATGAACACTGAAGCTTTCTTT CASSLAGTGGMNTEAFF
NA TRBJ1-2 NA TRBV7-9 TGTGCCAGCAGCTTACGTTCGCGTGGCTACACCTTC CASSLRSRGYTF
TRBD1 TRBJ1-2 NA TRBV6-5 TGTGCCAGCAGACACGCGGCAGGGGGAGCTGGTGGCTACACCTTC CASRHAAGGAGGYTF
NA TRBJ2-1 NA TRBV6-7 TGTGCCAGCAGTTCCTTCATAACCGGGATTCAGTTCTTC CASSSFITGIQFF
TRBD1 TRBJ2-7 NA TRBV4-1 TGCGCCAGCAGCCTCTTAGGGGGCGGGCCCCTCAAGCACGAGCAGTACTTC CASSLLGGGPLKHEQYF
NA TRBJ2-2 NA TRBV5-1 TGCGCCAGTAGTACCCCGACCGGGGGAGGCGGGGAGCTGTTTTTT CASSTPTGGGGELFF
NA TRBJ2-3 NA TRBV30 TGTGCCTGGAGTGTGTTAGACACCGCAGCGGGTTGGGGCCCAGATACGCAGTATTTT CAWSVLDTAAGWGPDTQYF
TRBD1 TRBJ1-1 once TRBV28 TGTGCCAGCAGTTTACCACAGGGGCCCGAGCGCACTGAAGCTTTCTTT CASSLPQGPERTEAFF
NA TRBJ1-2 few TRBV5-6 TGTGCCAGCAGCTTGGCAGAAATCGCGAGGCAGGGTCAAATAATCTTC CASSLAEIARQGQIIF
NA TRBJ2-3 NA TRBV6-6 TGTGCCAGCACGGGACTCCCGAGAGATACGCAGTATTTT CASTGLPRDTQYF
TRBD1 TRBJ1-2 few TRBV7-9 TGTGCCAGCAGCGATACAGGGGGACAGGAGGACTATGGCTACACCTTC CASSDTGGQEDYGYTF
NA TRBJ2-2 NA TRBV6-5 TGTGCCAGCAGTTACCAGAACGGGGAGCTGTTTTTT CASSYQNGELFF
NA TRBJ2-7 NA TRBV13 TGTGCCAGCAGCTTAGGTTTAGGCGGGCCCGAAGCCTACGAGCAGTACTTC CASSLGLGGPEAYEQYF
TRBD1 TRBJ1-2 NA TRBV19 TGTGCCAGTAGTATTTCCGGGACAGCCACTTTTATTTATGGCTACACCTTC CASSISGTATFIYGYTF
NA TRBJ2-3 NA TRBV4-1 TGCGCCAGCAGCCAAGGGGCTAGCGCCAGCACAGATACGCAGTATTTT CASSQGASASTDTQYF
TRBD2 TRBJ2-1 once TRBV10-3 TGTGCCATCAGTGAAAAGACTAGCGGCTACGATGAGCAGTTCTTC CAISEKTSGYDEQFF
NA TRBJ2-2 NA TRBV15 TGTGCCACCAGCAGAGATTTCGGGAACGCCGGGGAGCTGTTTTTT CATSRDFGNAGELFF
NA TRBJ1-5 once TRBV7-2 TGTGCCAGCAGCTTAGCGCTCGGGGATATGAGCAATCAGCCCCAGCATTTT CASSLALGDMSNQPQHF
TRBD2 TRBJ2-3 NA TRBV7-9 TGTTCCAGCAGCTTACGAACTAGCGCTACCGGCACAGATACGCAGTATTTT CSSSLRTSATGTDTQYF
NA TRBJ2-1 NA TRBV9 TGTGCCAGCAGCCCACGAGTTGGGGGGAAGGTCAATGAGCAGTTCTTC CASSPRVGGKVNEQFF
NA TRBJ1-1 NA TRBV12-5 TGTGCTAGTGGCCGAGAACCGGGCACTGAAGCTTTCTTT CASGREPGTEAFF
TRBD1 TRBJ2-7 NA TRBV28 TGTGCCAGCAGCCGAGTAGGGGGCGCTTCCTACGAGCAGTACTTC CASSRVGGASYEQYF
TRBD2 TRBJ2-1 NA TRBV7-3 TGTGCCAGCAGCTTAACGAGGACTAGCGGGAAGAATGAGCAGTTCTTC CASSLTRTSGKNEQFF
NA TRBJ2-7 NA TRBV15 TGTGCCACCAGCAGAGATCCCAAAACCTACGAGCAGTACTTC CATSRDPKTYEQYF
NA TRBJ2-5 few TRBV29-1 TGCAGCGTTGATACAGGGCCTCAAGAGACCCAGTACTTC CSVDTGPQETQYF
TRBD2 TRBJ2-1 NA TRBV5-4 TGTGCCAGCAGGCCGCGGAGCGGGGATGAGCAGTTCTTC CASRPRSGDEQFF
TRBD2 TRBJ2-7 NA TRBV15 TGTGCCACCAGCAGAGATGGTGTCGGGGGGGCGGGCGAGCAGTACTTC CATSRDGVGGAGEQYF
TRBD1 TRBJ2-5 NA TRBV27 TGTGCCAGCAGACGGACAGGGCAAGAGACCCAGTACTTC CASRRTGQETQYF
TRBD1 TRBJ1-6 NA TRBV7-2 TGTGCCAGCAGCTTTCGACAGGGGGCAAGAAGCTCACCCCTCCACTTT CASSFRQGARSSPLHF
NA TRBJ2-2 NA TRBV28 TGTGCCAGCAGGACAGGCGGGGAGCTGTTTTTT CASRTGGELFF